The clone carrying this T cell receptor beta chain appeared many times. The antigen is not known. As for time point: newly diagnosed GD, antithyroid drugs for less than 3 months. RNA isolated from PBMCs was used to make the TCR library. Tubes containing EDTA received approximately 8.7 milliliters of drawn peripheral blood. This sample was taken from a study of regulatory T cells in long-lasting Graves disease. Notes on the study in general: Small sample size may have lowered accuracy.

This CDR3 is built from 15 residues. V lost 1 base and J 4 bases, leaving 13 bases between the germline ends. CDR1 is LGHDT, CDR2 YNNKEL, per germline (reference sequence). Investigators prepared the TCR beta libraries by applying iRepertoire HTBI primers and Arm-PCR of CDR3 regions. TCRdb re-analysed the multiplex PCR reads in MiXCR, keeping a single row per CDR3 protein. The sample includes some 400,000 distinct CDR3 sequences, more than 13% seen only once; the top ten take 16%. These data also formed part of another study, on T cells in Graves' hyperthyroidism and ophthalmopathy. In that study: A set of HTBI primers served as the primers for a first-round RT-PCR of the TCR CDR3. From stable hyperthyroidism, ophthalmopathy was separated by a 13 V-J model.

This specimen consisted of peripheral blood mononuclear cells (PBMCs), obtained at new diagnosis, from a patient treated with antithyroid drugs. V gene TRBV3-1 combines with J gene TRBJ1-1, with D uncertain. The sequence was obtained from a woman in her 30s with Graves disease. The CDR3 protein is CASSQVPARGTEAFF. Written as DNA, the CDR3 is TGTGCCAGCAGCCAAGTCCCAGCCCGGGGCACTGAAGCTTTCTTT. Combining the CDR3 with reference TRBV3-1 and TRBJ1-1 gives the whole variable domain DTAVSQTPKYLVTQMGNDKSIKCEQNLGHDTMYWYKQDSKKFLKIMFSYNNKELIINETVPNRFSPKSPDKAHLNLHINSLELGDSAVYFCASSQVPARGTEAFFGQGTRLTVV.